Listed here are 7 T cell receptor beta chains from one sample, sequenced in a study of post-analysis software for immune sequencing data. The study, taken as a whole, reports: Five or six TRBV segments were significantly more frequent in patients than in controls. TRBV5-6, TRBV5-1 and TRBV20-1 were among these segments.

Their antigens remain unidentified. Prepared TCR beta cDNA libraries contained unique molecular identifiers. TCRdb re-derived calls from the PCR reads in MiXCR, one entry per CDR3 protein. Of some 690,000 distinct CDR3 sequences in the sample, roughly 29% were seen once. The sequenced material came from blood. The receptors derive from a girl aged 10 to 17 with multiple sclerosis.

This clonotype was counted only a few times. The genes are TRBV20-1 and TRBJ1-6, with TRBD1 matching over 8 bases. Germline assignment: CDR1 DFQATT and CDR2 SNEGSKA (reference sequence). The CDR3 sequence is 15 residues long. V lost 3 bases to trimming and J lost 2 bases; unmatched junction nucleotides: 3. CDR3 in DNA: TGCAGTGCTAGCAGGGGGCAGACCTATAATTCACCCCTCCACTTT. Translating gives CSASRGQTYNSPLHF.

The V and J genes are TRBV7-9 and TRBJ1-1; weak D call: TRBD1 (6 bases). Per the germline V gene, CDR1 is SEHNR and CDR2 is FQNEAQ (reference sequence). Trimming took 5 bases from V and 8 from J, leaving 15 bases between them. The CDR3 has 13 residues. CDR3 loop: CASSRAGGTEAFF. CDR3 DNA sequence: TGTGCCAGCAGCAGAGCGGGGGGCACCGAAGCTTTCTTT.

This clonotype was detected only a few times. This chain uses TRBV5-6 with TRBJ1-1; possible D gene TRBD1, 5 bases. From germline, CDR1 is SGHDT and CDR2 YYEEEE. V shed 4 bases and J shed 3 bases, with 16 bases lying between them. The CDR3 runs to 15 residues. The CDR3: CASSPEAGRDTEAFF. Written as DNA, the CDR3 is TGTGCCAGCAGCCCGGAGGCAGGCAGGGACACTGAAGCTTTCTTT.

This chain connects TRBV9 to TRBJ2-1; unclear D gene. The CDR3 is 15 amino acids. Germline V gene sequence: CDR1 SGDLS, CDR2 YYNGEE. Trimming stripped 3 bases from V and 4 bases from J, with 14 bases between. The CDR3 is CASSASEMGYNEQFF. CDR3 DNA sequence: TGTGCCAGCAGCGCCAGTGAGATGGGGTACAATGAGCAGTTCTTC.

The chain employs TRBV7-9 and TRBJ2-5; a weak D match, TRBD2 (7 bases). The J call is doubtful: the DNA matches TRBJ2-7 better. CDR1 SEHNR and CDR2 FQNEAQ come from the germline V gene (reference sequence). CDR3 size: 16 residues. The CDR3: CASSGFTAGASYEQYF. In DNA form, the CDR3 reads TGTGCCAGCAGCGGATTTACCGCGGGGGCTTCTTACGAGCAGTACTTC.

The CDR3 loop is CASSDPVHTGVDEKLFF. CDR3 bases: TGTGCCAGCAGTGACCCGGTCCACACCGGAGTGGATGAAAAACTGTTTTTT. V and J are TRBV6-4 and TRBJ1-4; the D is unclear. Trimming removed 2 bases at V and 6 bases at J, with 19 bases between. The CDR3 runs 17 residues. From germline, CDR1 is MRHNA and CDR2 SNTAGT.

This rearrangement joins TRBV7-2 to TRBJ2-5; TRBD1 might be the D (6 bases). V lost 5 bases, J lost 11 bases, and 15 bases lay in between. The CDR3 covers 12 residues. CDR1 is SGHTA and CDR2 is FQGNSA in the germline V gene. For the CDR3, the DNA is TGTGCCAGCAGCCTGACGGGACATCTGCAGTACTTC. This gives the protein CASSLTGHLQYF.